This TCR beta chain was observed in a study of molecular identifiers for immune sequencing clone quantification (dated by TCRdb to the late 2010s). In the study overall: For a replicate experiment, the RNA from either approximately 20,000 or 100,000 naive CD8 T cells was divided into five aliquots, and four of those aliquots went on to sequencing. This methods study used CD8 T cells to benchmark TCR RNA copy counting and molecular-identifier clustering-based TCR repertoire sequencing (MIDCIRS). The study at large found these results: In CMV-specific effector cells, clones with more than 20 RNA copies accounted for over 99% of molecules, whereas in naive cells such clones accounted for under 1%. Spiked-in Jurkat TCR RNA equal to a single cell's worth was reported to be detectable even within 1,100,000 naive CD8 T cells. The sizes of highly expanded clones could end up underestimated when identical TCR molecules share a barcode. The naive libraries included spiked-in Jurkat TCR RNA (more than nine copies' worth), and this Jurkat TCR RNA is not part of the donor repertoire. Modeling gave about three recovered TCR RNA copies per cell versus approximately 11 by digital PCR, implying around 33% capture efficiency. When barcode sub-clustering was omitted, TCR diversity was inflated by chimeric consensus sequences, with chimeras reaching as high as 47%.

This clonotype was recorded at least ten times. Its antigen is unknown. No qualities accompany the bases; no much larger clone lies one base away. Libraries of naive CD8 T cells were generated from roughly 20,000 to 1,000,000 sorted cells, with 10%, 30% or 50% of the purified RNA used. Naive CD8 T cells were FACS-sorted as CD8+CD4-CCR7+CD45RA+ on a BD FACSAria II into RLT Plus buffer. Detection sensitivity was tested by spiking Jurkat RNA equal to ten TCR copies' worth into samples containing roughly 17,000-1,000,000 naive CD8 T cells. CD8 T cells were enriched using RosetteSep CD8+ T Cell Enrichment Cocktail and Ficoll-Paque, and the enriched cells then underwent ACK red cell lysis. The receptor library was made with PCR. Instrument used: NextSeq 500. Bulk TCR libraries were generated as previously described, with the TCR primers listed in Table S5 used. Purification of total RNA was performed with the Qiagen AllPrep DNA/RNA kit. Before analysis, reads from multiple sequencing runs of one library were combined. Per the authors' processing: Reads were retained only if their TCR constant sequence matched exactly, and those retained reads were trimmed to 150 nt and grouped according to their 12-nt molecular barcodes. Reads in each barcode group were sub-clustered using a 15% Levenshtein threshold, and a quality-weighted consensus sequence was built for each RNA molecule. Non-functional sequences were removed, as were lower-count sequences one edit away from another. On the basis of fitting two negative binomial distributions, barcode sub-clusters with fewer than 20% of the maximum read count were discarded. TCRdb reprocessing: public reads trimmed at Q25 with fastp, clones called with MiXCR, in-frame beta chains kept. Entries are consolidated by CDR3 protein sequence, retaining the most common genes and DNA. These V and J calls derive from TCRdb rather than the authors' analysis. For this sample there are approximately 320,000 distinct CDR3 sequences; roughly a quarter appear just once. Of the sample, around 0.76% falls within the top ten clones.

From the cysteine through the phenylalanine, the CDR3 covers 14 amino acids. Of all the DNA, just the CDR3 is kept, 42 bases in frame from base 1. Unmatched junction bases come to 0, with V trimmed by 1 base and J by 0 bases. CDR1 and CDR2 are read off the germline V gene as SQVTM and ANQGSEA. This receptor was taken from a human donor in good health. Some libraries in this study had Jurkat cell RNA spiked in. Sequencing input: naive CD8+ T cells from blood, with Jurkat cell RNA spiked in. The sample's cell subset or site label, in plain terms: FACS-sorted CD8+CD4-CCR7+CD45RA+ naive T cells. The V and J genes are TRBV29-1 and TRBJ1-1; TRBD1 fits 9 bases in the junction. The CDR3: CSVEGTGVNTEAFF. Here is the DNA: TGCAGCGTTGAAGGGACAGGGGTGAACACTGAAGCTTTCTTT.